The sequence of this TCR beta chain was determined in a study of blood T cell repertoires in COVID-19 (dated by TCRdb to about 2020). The study in broad terms: Collaborator samples came from the United States, Italy and Spain and covered acute and convalescent phases of COVID-19. The prospective study material was composed of cDNA or gDNA derived from T cells, B-cell-depleted T cells, or PBMCs. Subjects who had been exposed to COVID-19, were actively infected with it, or had recovered from it provided the deeply sampled blood TCRbeta repertoires that made up the dataset. A freely available public database, intended as a resource for researchers studying the immune response to SARS-CoV-2, is where the repertoires were released. The samples were drawn from two sources: the first 160 participants of the ongoing ImmuneRACE study, and approximately 1,300 subjects contributed by 6 global collaborators. Nearly every sample came with metadata listing a de-identified subject ID, COVID-19 status, age in years and sex. HLA class I and class II types, where available, came from metadata supplied by the sample provider rather than from assay-based typing. Study-wide findings and limitations: The quantity of clinical and demographic metadata differed by source and by participant and was supplied without curation.

Whole blood was collected in K2EDTA tubes by collaborating institutions according to the institutions' own protocols. For TCRbeta analysis, collaborators shipped samples as frozen whole blood, isolated PBMCs, or DNA extracted from either of those sample types. The germline V gene encodes CDR1 SGHVS and CDR2 FNYEAQ. The CDR3 sequence holds 16 residues, the cysteine and phenylalanine included. The retained sequence is limited to the CDR3, 48 bases, with the frame set at the first base. V is shortened by 1 base, J by 0 bases, and the region joining them spans 7 bases. The immunoSEQ Assay, a bias-controlled multiplex PCR, was used to amplify TCRbeta CDR3 regions from genomic DNA. Under the source paper's analysis protocol: Within the assay, amplification of reference gene primers was used to estimate how many nucleated cells each sample contained. To quantify the absolute abundance of each unique TCRbeta CDR3 rearrangement, sequence reads were collapsed and filtered. Productive Simpson clonality was computed per sample as the square root of Simpson's diversity index over productive rearrangements. TCRdb holds this immuneACCESS table with in-frame rearrangements only. Some clones are missing; in checked studies, unresolved V genes explain under half, and the rest has no known cause. V and J calls and clone size follow that table, whereas D and trimming were derived from the DNA. The sample records roughly 200,000 clones, 81% of which are singletons. Roughly 8% of the sample belongs to the ten largest clones.

Concerning this clone: The specificity of this receptor is unknown. There are no base qualities to consult, and no much larger clone falls within one base.

The sequencing sample was made of peripheral blood. This TCR derives from a woman older than 75 with acute or convalescent COVID-19. The rearranged segments are TRBV7-6 and TRBJ2-6; the D gene is not confidently resolved. The base sequence is TGTGCCAGCAGCTTAGATGCCAGCTCTGGGGCCAACGTCCTGACTTTC. Translated, it gives CASSLDASSGANVLTF.